This is a list of T cell receptor beta chains from one sample in a study of a mutant IDH1 vaccine in newly diagnosed glioma. Repertoires were generated with immunoSEQ multiplex PCR, while TCRdb's copy carries only in-frame clones and drops some. The sample shows about 53,000 clones, approximately 79% of them seen only once. Their specific antigens are unknown. The source was PBMCs, collected from a glioma patient whose treatment included an IDH1 peptide vaccine. The source of these receptors is a woman between 18 and 29 years old with glioma. Some clones in this sample may be carry-over from other donors' samples. CDR3s include the opening cysteine and the closing phenylalanine or tryptophan. The D gene is left open where the match is weak. Only some rows state a clone size, as once, few, many or a class for expanded clones.

d_gene,abundance,j_gene,v_gene,CDR3nt,CDR3aa
NA,few,TRBJ1-1,TRBV29-1,TGCAGCGGCGGGACGGCGAACACTGAAGCTTTCTTT,CSGGTANTEAFF
NA,once,TRBJ2-1,TRBV9,TGTGCCAGCAGCCCTTTAGGGAACCCCAATGAGCAGTTCTTC,CASSPLGNPNEQFF
NA,NA,TRBJ1-5,TRBV29-1,TGCAGCGTCACGGAGGGGTCATCTCAGCCCCAGCATTTT,CSVTEGSSQPQHF
NA,NA,TRBJ2-3,TRBV5-1,TGCGCCAGCAGCTTGGTAGCGGAGAGGGCAGATACGCAGTATTTT,CASSLVAERADTQYF
TRBD2,NA,TRBJ2-1,TRBV5-1,TGCGCCAGCAGCTTGGTTCTAGCGGGAGTGGATGAGCAGTTCTTC,CASSLVLAGVDEQFF
NA,NA,TRBJ2-5,TRBV5-1,TGCGCCAGCAACCCCCGGGGGCAGGGGGGGACCCAGTACTTC,CASNPRGQGGTQYF
NA,NA,TRBJ1-1,TRBV20-1,TGCAGTGCTGGCGACATCACTGAAGCTTTCTTT,CSAGDITEAFF
NA,NA,TRBJ2-7,TRBV6-1,TGTGCCAGCAGTGGCCACCACCTGCGGGCCTACGAGCAGTACTTC,CASSGHHLRAYEQYF
NA,NA,TRBJ2-5,TRBV7-7,TGTGCCAGCAGCTTAGCAGGTGGTGGGGCCCAGTACTTC,CASSLAGGGAQYF
NA,NA,TRBJ1-2,TRBV6-5,TGTGCCAGCAGTTACTCGGGGGGTTCTTCAGGTGGCTACACCTTC,CASSYSGGSSGGYTF
NA,once,TRBJ2-2,TRBV9,TGTGCCAGCAGAGAAACGAACACCGGGGAGCTGTTTTTT,CASRETNTGELFF
NA,NA,TRBJ1-1,TRBV11-2,TGTGCCAGCAGCGCTACAGTGAACACTGAAGCTTTCTTT,CASSATVNTEAFF
NA,NA,TRBJ1-2,TRBV7-9,TGTGCCAGCAGCTTAAAGCCCGGGGTGCCCGTCTATGGCTACACCTTC,CASSLKPGVPVYGYTF
TRBD2,NA,TRBJ2-5,TRBV6-1,TGTGCCAGCAGTCCGACTAGCGGGAGCCAAGAGACCCAGTACTTC,CASSPTSGSQETQYF
NA,NA,TRBJ1-5,TRBV27,TGTGCCAGCAGCCCTAGGGTTGACAGGAATCAGCCCCAGCATTTT,CASSPRVDRNQPQHF
NA,NA,TRBJ1-1,TRBV19,TGTGCCAGTTCACTGTACACTGAAGCTTTCTTT,CASSLYTEAFF
NA,NA,TRBJ1-2,TRBV6-6,TGTGCCAGCAGTTCTATAGGACTTAACTATGGCTACACCTTC,CASSSIGLNYGYTF
TRBD2,once,TRBJ2-7,TRBV6-6,TGTGCCAGCAGTTACTCTTCGGCTAGCGGGGGGTACGAGCAGTACTTC,CASSYSSASGGYEQYF